The next 10 T cell receptor beta chains were all read from a single sample in a study of blood T cell repertoires in COVID-19. The repertoire was sequenced with immunoSEQ multiplex PCR; TCRdb's copy has only in-frame clones and lacks some. The sample shows under 300,000 clones, 88% of them seen only once. The sample was PBMCs or T cells enriched from blood (not recorded which). The receptors stem from a woman aged 40 to 50 who had been exposed to COVID-19.

This clone is a singleton in its sample. The chain recombines TRBV24-1 with TRBJ2-1, with 9 bases matching TRBD2. The CDR3 is 15 residues long. The V and J ends lost 4 bases and 6 bases, in that order; junction bases with no gene match: 6. Germline values: CDR1 KGHDR, CDR2 SFDVKD. The CDR3 DNA reads as TGTGCCACCAGTGAAGTAGCGGGGGCCTCCAATGAGCAGTTCTTC. Translating gives CATSEVAGASNEQFF.

This clone was counted at least ten times. This chain uses TRBV27 with TRBJ2-2; no clear D gene. The CDR3 runs 12 residues. The germline V gene has CDR1 MNHEY and CDR2 SMNVEV (reference sequence). V lost 3 bases and J lost 5, with 4 bases in between. Here the CDR3 DNA reads TGTGCCAGCAGTTTCCAGACCGGGGAGCTGTTTTTT. Protein sequence: CASSFQTGELFF.

This clone occurred once. The V gene is TRBV6-2 or TRBV6-3, the J gene TRBJ2-1, with a tentative D call TRBD1 (5 bases). The CDR3 extends over 16 amino acids. Germline V gene lookup returns CDR1 MNHEY and CDR2 SVGEGT. The V end was cut by 0 bases, the J end by 0 bases, with 9 bases between. CDR3 protein: CASSYSDTSSYNEQFF. In nucleotides, the CDR3 is TGTGCCAGCAGTTACTCGGACACGAGCTCCTACAATGAGCAGTTCTTC.

V is TRBV10-3 and J is TRBJ2-1, with 10 bases fitting TRBD2. Germline V gene sequence: CDR1 ENHRY, CDR2 SYGVKD. CDR3 length: 15 residues. Trimming took 6 bases from V and 4 from J; bases not matched to a gene: 6. Here the CDR3 reads CAISDTSGIYNEQFF. CDR3 nucleotide sequence: TGTGCCATCAGCGATACTAGCGGGATTTACAATGAGCAGTTCTTC.

The chain combines TRBV27 with TRBJ1-1; maybe TRBD1 (5 bases). Germline values: CDR1 MNHEY, CDR2 SMNVEV (reference sequence). V was shortened by 2 bases and J by 1 base, with 11 bases between the two germline ends. The CDR3 extends over 15 amino acids. CDR3 amino acids: CASSLRGVSNTEAFF. As DNA, the CDR3 is TGTGCCAGCAGTTTACGGGGGGTCTCGAACACTGAAGCTTTCTTT.

The chain uses TRBV20-1 and TRBJ1-2; D is possibly TRBD1 (5 bases). The CDR3 has 10 residues. The ends were cut back, 7 bases at V and 6 bases at J, with 9 bases in the middle. CDR1 and CDR2 (germline): DFQATT, SNEGSKA (reference sequence). For the CDR3, the DNA is TGCAGTGTGACAGTCGATGGCTACACCTTC. The encoded protein is CSVTVDGYTF.

This chain links TRBV5-1 with TRBJ1-2, with D perhaps TRBD1 (5 bases). The CDR3 extends over 14 amino acids. Trimming pared 1 base from V and 7 bases from J, leaving 14 bases between. The germline V gene has CDR1 SGHRS and CDR2 YFSETQ. CDR3 DNA: TGCGCCAGCAGCTTGAACGGGGGGGAACGTGGCTACACCTTC. Its translation: CASSLNGGERGYTF.

This chain uses TRBV5-4 with TRBJ2-7, with 7 bases matching TRBD1. In germline, CDR1 is SGHNT, CDR2 YYREEE (reference sequence). With 3 bases clipped from V and 3 bases from J, the junction kept 3 bases outside the gene matches. The CDR3 is 13 residues long. The CDR3 DNA is TGTGCCAGCAGCTCGAACAGGGGCTACGAGCAGTACTTC. Its protein product is CASSSNRGYEQYF.

The chain couples TRBV2 to TRBJ1-5; D is uncertain. The CDR3 extends over 15 amino acids. V shed 8 bases and J shed 3 bases, with 17 bases lying between them. CDR1 SNHLY and CDR2 FYNNEI come from the germline V gene. The CDR3, as DNA: TGTGCCAGCGTGGCGGGAGATATTAACAATCAGCCCCAGCATTTT. This translates into CASVAGDINNQPQHF.

V gene TRBV7-2 combines with J gene TRBJ1-3; no definite D call. The CDR3 consists of 15 residues. V was shortened by 1 base and J by 2 bases, with 9 bases between the two germline ends. The germline gives CDR1 SGHTA, CDR2 FQGNSA. Here the CDR3 reads CASSLDSGAGNTIYF. CDR3 coding DNA: TGTGCCAGCAGCTTAGATTCCGGGGCTGGAAACACCATATATTTT.